The 8 T cell receptor beta chains in this list originate from one sample, sequenced in a study of beta chain features in type 1 diabetes. Broader study findings: Moderately but significantly shorter TCRB CDR3s were found in Type 1 diabetes patients in all four CD4+ subsets.

Their target antigens are unknown. Reverse transcribing all isolated RNA meant expressed TCRB transcripts were sequenced. TCRdb's copy holds only in-frame clones and misses some; the assay was immunoSEQ multiplex PCR. The table lists about 240,000 clones, approximately 15% of them singletons. The source material was naive CD4+ T cells from blood. These receptors were obtained from a man between 25 and 39 years old with type 1 diabetes.

CDR3 amino acids: CASSVGTGPLYNEQFF. The CDR3 DNA is TGTGCCAGCAGCGTGGGGACAGGGCCTCTCTACAATGAGCAGTTCTTC. The chain has TRBV9 and TRBJ2-1, with 9 bases fitting TRBD1. The J segment lost 3 bases and the V segment lost 2 bases, leaving 6 bases of the junction unmatched. The CDR3 sequence is 16 residues long. Germline V lookup: CDR1 SGDLS, CDR2 YYNGEE.

This clone was recorded a few times. The chain recombines TRBV18 with TRBJ2-5; TRBD2 matches 7 bases. Germline V CDR1 and CDR2: KGHSH, LQKENI. CDR3 length: 14 residues. Trimming took 2 bases from V and 2 from J; bases not matched to a gene: 2. The CDR3 bases are TGTGCCAGCTCACCAGGACTAGAGCAAGAGACCCAGTACTTC. This gives the protein CASSPGLEQETQYF.

This clone came up a few times. The chain recombines TRBV7-9 with TRBJ2-5, with a tentative D call TRBD2 (5 bases). The length of the CDR3 is 15 residues. Trimming pared 5 bases from V and 5 bases from J, leaving 18 bases between. Germline V gives CDR1 SEHNR, CDR2 FQNEAQ (reference sequence). The CDR3 coding sequence is TGTGCCAGCAGCGAGCGGACCCAGAATAGGGAGACCCAGTACTTC. It specifies CASSERTQNRETQYF.

The chain is built from TRBV25-1 and TRBJ1-1; 8 bases agree with TRBD1. In germline, CDR1 is MGHDK, CDR2 SYGVNS. J was trimmed by 3 bases and V by 4 bases; bases with no gene match: 7. The length of the CDR3 is 15 residues. The CDR3 sequence is CASSGQGAGDTEAFF. The CDR3 DNA is TGTGCCAGCAGTGGCCAGGGGGCTGGAGACACTGAAGCTTTCTTT.

The gene calls are TRBV5-1 and TRBJ2-3, with unresolved D. Germline CDR1 SGHRS, CDR2 YFSETQ. The CDR3 totals 14 residues. V lost 4 bases to trimming and J lost 0 bases, with 9 bases between them. As DNA, the CDR3 is TGCGCCAGCAGCCCCCTTTCTAGCACAGATACGCAGTATTTT. Amino acids: CASSPLSSTDTQYF.

The chain employs TRBV2 and TRBJ2-1; 13 nucleotides line up with TRBD2. This CDR3 spans 15 amino acids. V trimming: 3 bases; J trimming: 9 bases; junction bases outside the gene matches: 5. The germline V gene encodes CDR1 SNHLY and CDR2 FYNNEI. Here the CDR3 reads CASSEGLAGISEQFF. CDR3 sequence (DNA): TGTGCCAGCAGTGAGGGACTAGCGGGAATCAGTGAGCAGTTCTTC.

This clone has just a few counts. The chain combines TRBV15 with TRBJ2-1; D is possibly TRBD2 (6 bases). The CDR3 covers 17 residues. Between the trimmed V and J ends, which lost 4 bases and 5 bases, there was a span of 21 bases. Germline V gives CDR1 LNHNV, CDR2 YYDKDF (reference sequence). CDR3 loop: CATSIPRSGSGNNEQFF. Written as DNA, the CDR3 is TGTGCCACCAGCATCCCAAGATCAGGTAGCGGAAACAATGAGCAGTTCTTC. Using reference TRBV15 and TRBJ2-1 for the parts outside the CDR3, the full variable domain is DAMVIQNPRYQVTQFGKPVTLSCSQTLNHNVMYWYQQKSSQAPKLLFHYYDKDFNNEADTPDNFQSRRPNTSFCFLDIRSPGLGDTAMYLCATSIPRSGSGNNEQFFGPGTRLTVL.

This clone was observed a handful of times. CDR3 in DNA: TGTGCCAGCAGCTCACAGGGAGGGGGGACAGATACGCAGTATTTT. Translation gives CASSSQGGGTDTQYF. This sequence joins TRBV7-2 and TRBJ2-3; perhaps TRBD2 as D (7 bases). The CDR3 is 15 residues long. V was pared by 4 bases and J by 3 bases, with 14 bases between. Germline V gene sequence: CDR1 SGHTA, CDR2 FQGNSA. Complete variable domain (other parts from reference TRBV7-2 and TRBJ2-3): GAGVSQSPSNKVTEKGKDVELRCDPISGHTALYWYRQSLGQGLEFLIYFQGNSAPDKSGLPSDRFSAERTGGSVSTLTIQRTQQEDSAVYLCASSSQGGGTDTQYFGPGTRLTVL.